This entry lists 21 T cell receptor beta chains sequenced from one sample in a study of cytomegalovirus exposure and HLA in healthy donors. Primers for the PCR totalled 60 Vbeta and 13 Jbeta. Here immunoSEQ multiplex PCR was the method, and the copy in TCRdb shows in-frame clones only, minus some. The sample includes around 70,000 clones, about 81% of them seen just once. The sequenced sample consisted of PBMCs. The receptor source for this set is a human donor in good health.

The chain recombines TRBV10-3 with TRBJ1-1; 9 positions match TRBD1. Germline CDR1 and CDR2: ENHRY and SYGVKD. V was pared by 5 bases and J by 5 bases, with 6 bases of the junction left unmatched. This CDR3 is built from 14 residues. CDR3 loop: CAISRDRVGTEAFF. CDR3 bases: TGTGCCATCAGTAGGGACAGGGTGGGGACTGAAGCTTTCTTT.

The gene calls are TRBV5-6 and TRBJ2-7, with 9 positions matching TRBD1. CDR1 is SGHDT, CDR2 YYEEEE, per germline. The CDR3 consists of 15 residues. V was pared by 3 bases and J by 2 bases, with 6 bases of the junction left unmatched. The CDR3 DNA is TGTGCCAGCAGCTCCTCCGGGACAGGGACCTACGAGCAGTACTTC. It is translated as CASSSSGTGTYEQYF.

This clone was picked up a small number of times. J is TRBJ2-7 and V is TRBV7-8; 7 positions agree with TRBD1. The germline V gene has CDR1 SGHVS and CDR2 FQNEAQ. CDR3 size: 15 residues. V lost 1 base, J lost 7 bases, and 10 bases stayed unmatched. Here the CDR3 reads CASSLEGTAFREQYF. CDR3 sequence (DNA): TGTGCCAGCAGCTTAGAGGGGACAGCTTTCAGAGAGCAGTACTTC. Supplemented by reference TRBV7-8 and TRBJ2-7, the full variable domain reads GAGVSQSPRYKVAKRGQDVALRCDPISGHVSLFWYQQALGQGPEFLTYFQNEAQLDKSGLPSDRFFAERPEGSVSTLKIQRTQQEDSAVYLCASSLEGTAFREQYFGPGTRLTVT.

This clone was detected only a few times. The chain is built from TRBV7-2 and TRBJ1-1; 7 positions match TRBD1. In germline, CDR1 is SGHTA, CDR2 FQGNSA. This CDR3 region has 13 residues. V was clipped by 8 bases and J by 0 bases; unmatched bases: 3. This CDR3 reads CASGGGVNTEAFF. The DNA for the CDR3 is TGTGCCAGCGGAGGGGGCGTGAACACTGAAGCTTTCTTT.

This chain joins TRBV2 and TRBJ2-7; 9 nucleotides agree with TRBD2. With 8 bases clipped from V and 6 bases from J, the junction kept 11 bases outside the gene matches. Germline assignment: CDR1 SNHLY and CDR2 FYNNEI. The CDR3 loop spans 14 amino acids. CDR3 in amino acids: CASRFERGDFEQYF. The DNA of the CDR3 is TGTGCCAGCCGGTTTGAGCGGGGGGATTTCGAGCAGTACTTC.

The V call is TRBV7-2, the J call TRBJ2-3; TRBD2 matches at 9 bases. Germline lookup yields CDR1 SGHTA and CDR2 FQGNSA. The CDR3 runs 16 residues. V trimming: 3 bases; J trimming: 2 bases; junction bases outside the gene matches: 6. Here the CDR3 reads CASSFWRGGYTDTQYF. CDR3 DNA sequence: TGTGCCAGCAGCTTCTGGCGGGGGGGATACACAGATACGCAGTATTTT.

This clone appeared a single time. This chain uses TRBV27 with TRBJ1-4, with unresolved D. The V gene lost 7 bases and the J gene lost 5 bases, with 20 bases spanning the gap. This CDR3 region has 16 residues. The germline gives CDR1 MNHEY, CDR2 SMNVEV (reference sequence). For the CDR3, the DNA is TGTGCCAGCAAGAGCCGTCCGAGCCGTCCAAATGAAAAACTGTTTTTT. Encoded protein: CASKSRPSRPNEKLFF.

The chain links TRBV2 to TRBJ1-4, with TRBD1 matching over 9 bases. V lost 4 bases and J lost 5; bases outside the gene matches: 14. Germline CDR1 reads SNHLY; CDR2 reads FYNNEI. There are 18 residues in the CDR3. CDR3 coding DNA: TGTGCCAGCAGTGGAAGAGTTGGACAGGGGATTAGGAATGAAAAACTGTTTTTT. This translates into CASSGRVGQGIRNEKLFF.

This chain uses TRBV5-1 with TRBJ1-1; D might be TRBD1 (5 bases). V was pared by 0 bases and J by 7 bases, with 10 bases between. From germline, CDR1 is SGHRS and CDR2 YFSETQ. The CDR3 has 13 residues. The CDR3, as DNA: TGCGCCAGCAGCTTGGTGGGCCAGGGTGAAGCTTTCTTT. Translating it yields CASSLVGQGEAFF.

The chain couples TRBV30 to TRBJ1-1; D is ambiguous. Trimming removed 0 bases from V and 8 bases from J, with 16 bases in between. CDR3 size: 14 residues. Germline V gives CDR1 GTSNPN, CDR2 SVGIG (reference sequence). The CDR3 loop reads CAWSVFNGVAEAFF. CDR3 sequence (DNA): TGTGCCTGGAGTGTATTTAACGGAGTCGCCGAAGCTTTCTTT.

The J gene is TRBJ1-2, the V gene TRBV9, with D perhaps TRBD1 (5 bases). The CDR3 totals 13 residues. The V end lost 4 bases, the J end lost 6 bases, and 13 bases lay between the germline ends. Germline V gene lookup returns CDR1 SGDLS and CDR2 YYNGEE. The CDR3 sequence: CASSPPSDNGYTF. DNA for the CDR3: TGTGCCAGCAGCCCCCCCTCGGACAATGGCTACACCTTC.

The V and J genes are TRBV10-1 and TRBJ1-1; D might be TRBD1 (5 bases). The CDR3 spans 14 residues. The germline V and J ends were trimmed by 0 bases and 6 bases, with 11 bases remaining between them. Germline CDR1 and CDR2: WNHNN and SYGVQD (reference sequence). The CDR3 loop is CASSESGAAAEAFF. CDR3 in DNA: TGCGCCAGCAGTGAGTCTGGGGCCGCGGCTGAAGCTTTCTTT.

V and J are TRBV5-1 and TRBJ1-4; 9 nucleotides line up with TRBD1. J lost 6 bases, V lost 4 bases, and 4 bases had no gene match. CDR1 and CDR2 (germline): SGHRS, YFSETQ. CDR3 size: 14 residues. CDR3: CASSPGQGHEKLFF. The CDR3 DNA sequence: TGCGCCAGCAGCCCGGGACAGGGACATGAAAAACTGTTTTTT.

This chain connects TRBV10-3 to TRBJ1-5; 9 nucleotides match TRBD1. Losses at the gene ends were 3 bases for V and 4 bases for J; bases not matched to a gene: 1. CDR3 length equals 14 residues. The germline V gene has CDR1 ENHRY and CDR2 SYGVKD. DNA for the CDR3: TGTGCCATCAGTGATGGACAGGGGAATCAGCCCCAGCATTTT. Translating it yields CAISDGQGNQPQHF.

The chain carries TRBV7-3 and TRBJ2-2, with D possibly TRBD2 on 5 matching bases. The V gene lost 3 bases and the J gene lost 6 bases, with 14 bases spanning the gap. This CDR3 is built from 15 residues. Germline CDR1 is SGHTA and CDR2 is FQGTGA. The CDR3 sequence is CASSLKLAGAGELFF. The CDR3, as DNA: TGTGCCAGCAGCTTGAAGCTAGCAGGAGCCGGGGAGCTGTTTTTT. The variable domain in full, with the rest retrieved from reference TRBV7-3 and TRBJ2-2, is GAGVSQTPSNKVTEKGKYVELRCDPISGHTALYWYRQSLGQGPEFLIYFQGTGAADDSGLPNDRFFAVRPEGSVSTLKIQRTERGDSAVYLCASSLKLAGAGELFFGEGSRLTVL.

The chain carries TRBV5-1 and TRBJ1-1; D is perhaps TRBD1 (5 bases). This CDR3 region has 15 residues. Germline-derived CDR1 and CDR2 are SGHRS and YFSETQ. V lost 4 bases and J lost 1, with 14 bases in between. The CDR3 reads CASSVSGRGNTEAFF. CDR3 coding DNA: TGCGCCAGCAGCGTGTCAGGAAGGGGGAACACTGAAGCTTTCTTT.

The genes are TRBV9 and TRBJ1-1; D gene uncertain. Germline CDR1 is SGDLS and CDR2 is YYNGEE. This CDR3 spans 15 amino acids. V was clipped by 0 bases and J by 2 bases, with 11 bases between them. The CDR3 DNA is TGTGCCAGCAGCGTAGACTGGGGAGGAAACACTGAAGCTTTCTTT. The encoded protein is CASSVDWGGNTEAFF. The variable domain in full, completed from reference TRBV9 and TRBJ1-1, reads DSGVTQTPKHLITATGQRVTLRCSPRSGDLSVYWYQQSLDQGLQFLIQYYNGEERAKGNILERFSAQQFPDLHSELNLSSLELGDSALYFCASSVDWGGNTEAFFGQGTRLTVV.

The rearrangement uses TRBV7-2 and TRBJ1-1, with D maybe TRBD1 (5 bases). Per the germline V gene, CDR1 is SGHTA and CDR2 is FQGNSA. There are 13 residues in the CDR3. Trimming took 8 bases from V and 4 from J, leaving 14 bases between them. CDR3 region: CASGLSGGTEAFF. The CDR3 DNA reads TGTGCCAGCGGACTATCGGGGGGCACTGAAGCTTTCTTT.

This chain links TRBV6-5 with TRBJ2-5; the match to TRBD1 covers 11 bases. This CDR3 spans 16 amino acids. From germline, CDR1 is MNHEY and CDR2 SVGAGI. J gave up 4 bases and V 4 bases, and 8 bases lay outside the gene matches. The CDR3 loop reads CASSSPRDRGGETQYF. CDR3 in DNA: TGTGCCAGCAGTTCACCACGGGACAGGGGGGGAGAGACCCAGTACTTC.

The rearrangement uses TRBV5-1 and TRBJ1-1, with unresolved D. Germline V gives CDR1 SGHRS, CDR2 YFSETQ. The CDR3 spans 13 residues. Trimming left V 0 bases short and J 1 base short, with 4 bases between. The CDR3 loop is CASSLEQNTEAFF. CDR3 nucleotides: TGCGCCAGCAGCTTGGAACAGAACACTGAAGCTTTCTTT.

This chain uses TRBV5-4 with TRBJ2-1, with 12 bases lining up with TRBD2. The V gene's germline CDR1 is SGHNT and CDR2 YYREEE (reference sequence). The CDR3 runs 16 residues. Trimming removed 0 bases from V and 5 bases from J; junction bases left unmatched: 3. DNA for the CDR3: TGTGCCAGCAGCTTGGGACTAGCGGGGGAGAACAATGAGCAGTTCTTC. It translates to CASSLGLAGENNEQFF.